This section outlines one TCR beta chain sequence together with its context. This sample was taken from a study of shared clonotypes between healthy human individuals. Overall study: Donors, aged 18 to 49, were two women and a few men.

This CDR3 is built from 13 residues. Looked up from germline, CDR1 is SQVTM and CDR2 is ANQGSEA. V gave up 7 bases and J gave up 3 bases; unmatched junction bases: 5. Into CD45RA+ naive and CD45RA-negative memory subsets, the CD4+ cells were split. Clones were read by immunoSEQ multiplex PCR, and TCRdb kept only the in-frame ones, dropping some. This sample has hundreds of thousands of clones, with 74% found just once. Sequencing input: memory CD4+ T cells sorted from blood. Subset meaning: CD45RA-negative fraction. The sequence derives from a woman aged 25-40 years in good health. The chain recombines TRBV29-1 with TRBJ2-7; 11 bases are a match to TRBD1. CDR3 nucleotide sequence: TGCAGCGCCTCCGGGACAGGGGGCTACGAGCAGTACTTC. It encodes CSASGTGGYEQYF.